The clone carrying this TCR beta chain was seen a handful of times. Trimming removed 6 bases from V and 5 bases from J, with 8 bases in between. The CDR3 spans 12 residues. Germline CDR1 and CDR2: SGHRS and YFSETQ. These data are taken from a study of control samples from healthy donors and cancer patients. Measured with immunoSEQ multiplex PCR; TCRdb has only the in-frame clones, and not every one. The data show 55,000 to 90,000 clones, roughly 84% seen once. Material for sequencing was blood. The chain links TRBV5-1 to TRBJ2-2; D perhaps matches TRBD2 (6 bases). This receptor was obtained from a man between 50 and 59 years old in good health. The CDR3 DNA follows: TGCGCCAGCACCGGGAGAACCGGGGAGCTGTTTTTT. Encoded protein: CASTGRTGELFF. Full variable domain (outside the CDR3, taken from reference TRBV5-1 and TRBJ2-2): KAGVTQTPRYLIKTRGQQVTLSCSPISGHRSVSWYQQTPGQGLQFLFEYFSETQRNKGNFPGRFSGRQFSNSRSEMNVSTLELGDSALYLCASTGRTGELFFGEGSRLTVL.